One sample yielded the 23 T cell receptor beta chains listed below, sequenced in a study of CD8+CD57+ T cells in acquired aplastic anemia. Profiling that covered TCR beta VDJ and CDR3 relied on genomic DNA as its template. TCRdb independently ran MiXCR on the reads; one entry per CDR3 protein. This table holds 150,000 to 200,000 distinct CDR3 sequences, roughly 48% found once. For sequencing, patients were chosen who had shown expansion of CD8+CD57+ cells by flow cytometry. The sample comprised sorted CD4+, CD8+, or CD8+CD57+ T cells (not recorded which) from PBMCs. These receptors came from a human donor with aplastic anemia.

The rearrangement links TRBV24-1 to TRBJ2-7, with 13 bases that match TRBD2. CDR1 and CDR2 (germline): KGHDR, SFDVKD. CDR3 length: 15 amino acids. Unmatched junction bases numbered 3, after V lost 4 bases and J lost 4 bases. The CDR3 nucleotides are TGTGCCACCAGTGACGGGACTAGCGGGATATACGAGCAGTACTTC. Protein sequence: CATSDGTSGIYEQYF.

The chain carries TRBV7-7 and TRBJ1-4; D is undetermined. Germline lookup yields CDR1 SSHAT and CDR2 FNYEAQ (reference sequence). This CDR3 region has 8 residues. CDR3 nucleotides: TGTGCTTTCCCAAAACTGTTTTTT. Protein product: CAFPKLFF.

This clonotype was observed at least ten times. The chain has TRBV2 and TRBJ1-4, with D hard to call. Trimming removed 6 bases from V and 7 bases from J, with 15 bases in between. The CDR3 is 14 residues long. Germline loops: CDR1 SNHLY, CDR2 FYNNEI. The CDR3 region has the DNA TGTGCCAGCAGCGGGTCCACCCGGTTTGAAAAACTGTTTTTT. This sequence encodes CASSGSTRFEKLFF.

CDR3 nucleotide sequence: TGTGCCAGCAGCCCCCATCCGAGCTCCTACGAGCAGTACTTC. The encoded protein is CASSPHPSSYEQYF. V usage is TRBV7-9 and J usage is TRBJ2-7; D unresolved. The germline V and J ends were trimmed by 5 bases and 0 bases, with 11 bases remaining between them. This CDR3 has 14 amino acids. Germline V lookup: CDR1 SEHNR, CDR2 FQNEAQ (reference sequence).

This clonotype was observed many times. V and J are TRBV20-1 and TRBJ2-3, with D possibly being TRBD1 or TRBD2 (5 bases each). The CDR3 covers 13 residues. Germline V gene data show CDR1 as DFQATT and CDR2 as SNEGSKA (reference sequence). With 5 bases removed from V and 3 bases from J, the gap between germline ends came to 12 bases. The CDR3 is CSARDVGTDTQYF. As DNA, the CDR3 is TGCAGTGCTCGGGACGTGGGAACAGATACGCAGTATTTT.

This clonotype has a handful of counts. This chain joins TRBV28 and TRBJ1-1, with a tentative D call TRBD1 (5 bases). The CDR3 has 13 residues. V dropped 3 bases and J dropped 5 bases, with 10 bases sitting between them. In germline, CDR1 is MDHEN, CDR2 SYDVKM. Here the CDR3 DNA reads TGTGCCAGCAGTTTTGTCAGGGATACTGAAGCTTTCTTT. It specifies CASSFVRDTEAFF.

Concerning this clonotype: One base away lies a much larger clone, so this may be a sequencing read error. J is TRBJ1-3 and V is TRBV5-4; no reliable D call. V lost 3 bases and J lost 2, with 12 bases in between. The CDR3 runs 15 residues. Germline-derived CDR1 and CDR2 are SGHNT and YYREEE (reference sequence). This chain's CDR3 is CASSSQDTTGNTIYF. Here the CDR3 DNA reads TGTGCCAGCAGCTCTCAAGACACGACTGGAAACACCATATATTTT.

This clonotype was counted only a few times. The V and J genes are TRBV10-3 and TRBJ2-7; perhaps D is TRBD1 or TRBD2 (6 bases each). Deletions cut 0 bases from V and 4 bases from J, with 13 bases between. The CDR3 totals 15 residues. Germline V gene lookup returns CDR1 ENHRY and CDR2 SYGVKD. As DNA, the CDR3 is TGTGCCATCAGTGAGTCGGGGGGCAGGGAATACGAGCAGTACTTC. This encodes CAISESGGREYEQYF.

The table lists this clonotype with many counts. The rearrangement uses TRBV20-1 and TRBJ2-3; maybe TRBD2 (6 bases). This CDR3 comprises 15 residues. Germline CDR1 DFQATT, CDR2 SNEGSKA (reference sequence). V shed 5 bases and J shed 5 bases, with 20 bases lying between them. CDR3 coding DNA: TGCAGTGCTGCCCCCGGCGGAGGGCCCCAAGATACGCAGTATTTT. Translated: CSAAPGGGPQDTQYF.

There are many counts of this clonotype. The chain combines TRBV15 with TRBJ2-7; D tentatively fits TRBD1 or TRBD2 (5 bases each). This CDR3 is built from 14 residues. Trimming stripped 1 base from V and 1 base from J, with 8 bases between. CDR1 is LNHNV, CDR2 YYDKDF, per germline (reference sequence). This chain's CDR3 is CATSRGDVSYEQYF. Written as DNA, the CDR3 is TGTGCCACCAGCAGAGGGGACGTTTCCTACGAGCAGTACTTC. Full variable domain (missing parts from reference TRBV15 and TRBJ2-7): DAMVIQNPRYQVTQFGKPVTLSCSQTLNHNVMYWYQQKSSQAPKLLFHYYDKDFNNEADTPDNFQSRRPNTSFCFLDIRSPGLGDTAMYLCATSRGDVSYEQYFGPGTRLTVT.

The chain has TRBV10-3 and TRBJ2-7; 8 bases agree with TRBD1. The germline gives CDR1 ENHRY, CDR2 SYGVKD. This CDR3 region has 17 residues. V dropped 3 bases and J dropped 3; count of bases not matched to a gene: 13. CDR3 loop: CAISESLLGQASYEQYF. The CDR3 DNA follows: TGTGCCATCAGTGAATCCCTACTGGGACAGGCAAGCTACGAGCAGTACTTC.

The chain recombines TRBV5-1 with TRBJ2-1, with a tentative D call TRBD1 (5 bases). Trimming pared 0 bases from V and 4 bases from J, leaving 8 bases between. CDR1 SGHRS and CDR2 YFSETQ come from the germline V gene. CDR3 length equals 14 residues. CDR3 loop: CASSLGQGYNEQFF. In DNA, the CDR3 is TGCGCCAGCAGCTTGGGGCAGGGATACAATGAGCAGTTCTTC.

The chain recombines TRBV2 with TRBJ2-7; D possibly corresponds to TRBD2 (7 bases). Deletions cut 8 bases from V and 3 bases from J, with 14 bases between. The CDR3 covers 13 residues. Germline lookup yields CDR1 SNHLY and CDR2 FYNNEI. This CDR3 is CASCIGGGYEQYF. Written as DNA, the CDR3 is TGTGCCAGCTGCATAGGGGGGGGCTACGAGCAGTACTTC.

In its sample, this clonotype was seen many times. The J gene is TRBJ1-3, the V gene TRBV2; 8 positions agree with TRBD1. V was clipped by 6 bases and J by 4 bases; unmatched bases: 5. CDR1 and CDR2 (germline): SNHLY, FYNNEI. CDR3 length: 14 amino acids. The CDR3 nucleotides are TGTGCCAGCAGCCGGACAGGGACCGGAAACACCATATATTTT. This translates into CASSRTGTGNTIYF.

This chain's CDR3 is CASSLVLGAYQETQYF. DNA of the CDR3: TGTGCCAGCAGCTTGGTTCTCGGGGCATACCAAGAGACCCAGTACTTC. The gene calls are TRBV5-5 and TRBJ2-5; the D call may be TRBD1 or TRBD2 (5 bases each). Trimming took 0 bases from V and 0 from J, leaving 12 bases between them. This CDR3 is built from 16 residues. Looked up from germline, CDR1 is SGHKS and CDR2 is YYEKEE (reference sequence).

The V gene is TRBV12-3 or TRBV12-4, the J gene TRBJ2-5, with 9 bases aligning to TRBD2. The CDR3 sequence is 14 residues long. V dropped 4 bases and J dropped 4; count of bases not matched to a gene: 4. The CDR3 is CASSYSGSGETQYF. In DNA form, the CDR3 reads TGTGCCAGCAGTTATAGCGGGAGTGGAGAGACCCAGTACTTC.

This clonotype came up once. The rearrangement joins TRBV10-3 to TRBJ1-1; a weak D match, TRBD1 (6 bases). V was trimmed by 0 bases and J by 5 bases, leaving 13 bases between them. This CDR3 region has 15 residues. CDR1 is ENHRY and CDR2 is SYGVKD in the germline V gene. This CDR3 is CAISESQGLRTEAFF. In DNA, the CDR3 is TGTGCCATCAGTGAGTCTCAGGGGTTAAGGACTGAAGCTTTCTTT.

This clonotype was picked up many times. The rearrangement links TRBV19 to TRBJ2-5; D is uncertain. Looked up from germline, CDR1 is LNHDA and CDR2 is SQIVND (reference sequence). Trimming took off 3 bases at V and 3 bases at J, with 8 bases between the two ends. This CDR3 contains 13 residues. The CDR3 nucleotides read TGTGCCAGTAGTATGGCAAGGGAAGAGACCCAGTACTTC. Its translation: CASSMAREETQYF.

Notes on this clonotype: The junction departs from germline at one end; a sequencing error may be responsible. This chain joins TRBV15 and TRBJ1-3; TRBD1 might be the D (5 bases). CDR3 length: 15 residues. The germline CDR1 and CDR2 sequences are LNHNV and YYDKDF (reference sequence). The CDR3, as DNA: TGTGCCACCCGGACGGGGGGAAGCGTTGGAAACACCATGCATTTT. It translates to CATRTGGSVGNTMHF.

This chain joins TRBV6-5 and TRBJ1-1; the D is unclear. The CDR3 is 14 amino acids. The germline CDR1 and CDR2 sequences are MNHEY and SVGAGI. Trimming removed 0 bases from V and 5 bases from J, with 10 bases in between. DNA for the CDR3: TGTGCCAGCAGTTACTCGACACGGTGGACTGAAGCTTTCTTT. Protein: CASSYSTRWTEAFF.

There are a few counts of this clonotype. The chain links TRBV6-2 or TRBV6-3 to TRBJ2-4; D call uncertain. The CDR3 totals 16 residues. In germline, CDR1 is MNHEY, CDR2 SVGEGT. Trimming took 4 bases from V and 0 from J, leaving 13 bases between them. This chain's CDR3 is CASSSGGSLAKNIQYF. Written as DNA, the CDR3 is TGTGCCAGCAGTTCCGGCGGATCCTTAGCCAAAAACATTCAGTACTTC.

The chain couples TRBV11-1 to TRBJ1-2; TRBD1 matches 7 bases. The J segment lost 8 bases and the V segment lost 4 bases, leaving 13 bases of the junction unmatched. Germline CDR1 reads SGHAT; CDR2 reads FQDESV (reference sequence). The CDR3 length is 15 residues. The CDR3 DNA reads TGTGCCAGCAGCTATGGACAGGAGGGGTCCTGGGGCTACACCTTC. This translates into CASSYGQEGSWGYTF.

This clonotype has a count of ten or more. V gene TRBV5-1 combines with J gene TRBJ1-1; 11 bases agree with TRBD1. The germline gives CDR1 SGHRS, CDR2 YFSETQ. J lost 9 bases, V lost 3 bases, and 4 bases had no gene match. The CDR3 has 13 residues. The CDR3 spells CASSSGTGGQAFF. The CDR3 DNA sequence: TGCGCCAGCAGCTCAGGGACAGGGGGTCAAGCTTTCTTT.